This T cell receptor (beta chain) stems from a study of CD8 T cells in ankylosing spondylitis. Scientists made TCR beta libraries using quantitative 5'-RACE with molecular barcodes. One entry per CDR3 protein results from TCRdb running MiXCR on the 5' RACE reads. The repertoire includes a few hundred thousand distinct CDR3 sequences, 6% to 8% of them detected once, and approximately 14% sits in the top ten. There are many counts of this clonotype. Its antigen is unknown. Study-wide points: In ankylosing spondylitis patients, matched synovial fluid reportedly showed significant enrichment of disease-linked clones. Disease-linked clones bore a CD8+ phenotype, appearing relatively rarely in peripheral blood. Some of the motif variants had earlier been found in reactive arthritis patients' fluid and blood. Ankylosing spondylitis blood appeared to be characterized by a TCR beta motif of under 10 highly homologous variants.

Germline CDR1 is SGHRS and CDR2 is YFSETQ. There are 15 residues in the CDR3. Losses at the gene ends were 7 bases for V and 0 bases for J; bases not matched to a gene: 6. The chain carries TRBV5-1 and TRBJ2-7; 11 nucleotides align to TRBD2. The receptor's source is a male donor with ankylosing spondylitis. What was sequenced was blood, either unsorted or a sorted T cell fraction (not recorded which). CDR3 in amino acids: CASSGLAATSYEQYF. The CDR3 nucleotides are TGCGCCAGCTCGGGACTAGCGGCTACCTCCTACGAGCAGTACTTC.